These T cell receptor beta chains were read from a single sample in a study of cytomegalovirus exposure and HLA in healthy donors. Libraries were prepared by immunoSEQ multiplex PCR; TCRdb keeps only in-frame clonotypes and omits some of them. Of some 110,000 clones listed, 70% to 80% are singletons. The sample was PBMCs. The source is a man aged 40-55 years in good health and CMV-seronegative. Both conserved end residues are part of each CDR3. Each record gives: J gene, CDR3 length, V gene, clone size, D gene, CDR3 protein, CDR3 DNA. The D gene is left open where the match is weak. Not all rows give a size; the values are once, few, many and, for expanded clones, a class.

j_call: TRBJ2-7; cdr3_length: 14; v_call: TRBV5-1; clone_size: NA; d_call: TRBD2; cdr3_aa: CASALAGGHYEQYF; cdr3_nt: TGCGCCAGCGCGCTAGCGGGGGGGCACTACGAGCAGTACTTC
j_call: TRBJ2-7; cdr3_length: 15; v_call: TRBV6-5; clone_size: NA; d_call: TRBD2; cdr3_aa: CASRPGGSGRYEQYF; cdr3_nt: TGTGCCAGCAGACCCGGGGGTAGCGGGAGATACGAGCAGTACTTC
j_call: TRBJ2-5; cdr3_length: 14; v_call: TRBV29-1; clone_size: NA; d_call: TRBD2; cdr3_aa: CSVVLAGGGETQYF; cdr3_nt: TGCAGCGTTGTCCTAGCGGGAGGTGGAGAGACCCAGTACTTC
j_call: TRBJ2-3; cdr3_length: 14; v_call: TRBV5-1; clone_size: NA; d_call: TRBD1; cdr3_aa: CASSVTGGTDTQYF; cdr3_nt: TGCGCCAGCAGCGTGACAGGGGGGACAGATACGCAGTATTTT
j_call: TRBJ1-5; cdr3_length: 18; v_call: TRBV23-1; clone_size: NA; d_call: TRBD1; cdr3_aa: CASSQVRGAHLDNQPQHF; cdr3_nt: TGCGCCAGCAGTCAAGTCAGGGGGGCCCATTTGGACAATCAGCCCCAGCATTTT
j_call: TRBJ2-7; cdr3_length: 13; v_call: TRBV5-1; clone_size: NA; d_call: TRBD1; cdr3_aa: CASSPGQGPKQYF; cdr3_nt: TGCGCCAGCAGCCCGGGACAGGGGCCCAAGCAGTACTTC
j_call: TRBJ2-7; cdr3_length: 15; v_call: TRBV7-8; clone_size: NA; d_call: TRBD1; cdr3_aa: CASSSLTQGAYEQYF; cdr3_nt: TGTGCCAGCAGCTCACTCACACAGGGGGCCTACGAGCAGTACTTC
j_call: TRBJ1-1; cdr3_length: 13; v_call: TRBV6-5; clone_size: NA; d_call: NA; cdr3_aa: CASRSGGRTEAFF; cdr3_nt: TGTGCCAGCAGGAGCGGGGGCAGAACTGAAGCTTTCTTT
j_call: TRBJ1-1; cdr3_length: 15; v_call: TRBV5-4; clone_size: NA; d_call: NA; cdr3_aa: CASSLDRVMNTEAFF; cdr3_nt: TGTGCCAGCAGCTTGGACAGGGTTATGAACACTGAAGCTTTCTTT
j_call: TRBJ2-1; cdr3_length: 12; v_call: TRBV6-5; clone_size: once; d_call: NA; cdr3_aa: CASRYGLTEQFF; cdr3_nt: TGTGCCAGCAGGTACGGCCTCACTGAGCAGTTCTTC
j_call: TRBJ2-7; cdr3_length: 16; v_call: TRBV7-2; clone_size: once; d_call: TRBD1; cdr3_aa: CASSLAGPGQGYEQYF; cdr3_nt: TGTGCCAGCAGCTTAGCGGGACCGGGACAGGGGTACGAGCAGTACTTC
j_call: TRBJ1-1; cdr3_length: 14; v_call: TRBV7-2; clone_size: NA; d_call: TRBD1; cdr3_aa: CASSFRGQGTEAFF; cdr3_nt: TGTGCCAGCAGCTTTAGGGGGCAAGGCACTGAAGCTTTCTTT
j_call: TRBJ2-2; cdr3_length: 11; v_call: TRBV12-5; clone_size: NA; d_call: NA; cdr3_aa: CASGLTGELFF; cdr3_nt: TGTGCTAGTGGACTCACCGGGGAGCTGTTTTTT
j_call: TRBJ1-1; cdr3_length: 13; v_call: TRBV6-5; clone_size: NA; d_call: TRBD1; cdr3_aa: CASSLGQGTEAFF; cdr3_nt: TGTGCCAGCAGCCTCGGACAGGGCACTGAAGCTTTCTTT
j_call: TRBJ1-5; cdr3_length: 17; v_call: TRBV28; clone_size: NA; d_call: NA; cdr3_aa: CASTNPKRTGPGQPQHF; cdr3_nt: TGTGCCAGCACCAATCCAAAACGCACAGGGCCGGGGCAGCCCCAGCATTTT
j_call: TRBJ1-1; cdr3_length: 13; v_call: TRBV13; clone_size: NA; d_call: NA; cdr3_aa: CASSRDWNTEAFF; cdr3_nt: TGTGCCAGCTCACGGGACTGGAACACTGAAGCTTTCTTT
j_call: TRBJ2-1; cdr3_length: 12; v_call: TRBV5-1; clone_size: NA; d_call: NA; cdr3_aa: CASSAAPQEQFF; cdr3_nt: TGCGCCAGCAGCGCGGCGCCCCAAGAGCAGTTCTTC
j_call: TRBJ1-5; cdr3_length: 17; v_call: TRBV7-2; clone_size: NA; d_call: TRBD1; cdr3_aa: CASSLGQGRGSNQPQHF; cdr3_nt: TGTGCCAGCAGCTTAGGACAGGGAAGAGGGAGCAATCAGCCCCAGCATTTT
j_call: TRBJ2-3; cdr3_length: 15; v_call: TRBV5-6; clone_size: NA; d_call: NA; cdr3_aa: CASSLDEGGADTQYF; cdr3_nt: TGTGCCAGCAGCTTGGATGAGGGCGGCGCAGATACGCAGTATTTT
j_call: TRBJ1-2; cdr3_length: 11; v_call: TRBV29-1; clone_size: NA; d_call: NA; cdr3_aa: CSVGGLYGYTF; cdr3_nt: TGCAGCGTTGGAGGGTTGTATGGCTACACCTTC
j_call: TRBJ2-1; cdr3_length: 11; v_call: TRBV5-6; clone_size: NA; d_call: NA; cdr3_aa: CASSLRTTQFF; cdr3_nt: TGTGCCAGCAGCTTGCGGACTACGCAGTTCTTC
j_call: TRBJ2-3; cdr3_length: 14; v_call: TRBV19; clone_size: NA; d_call: TRBD2; cdr3_aa: CASTGAGETDTQYF; cdr3_nt: TGTGCCAGTACTGGAGCGGGAGAGACAGATACGCAGTATTTT
j_call: TRBJ1-5; cdr3_length: 13; v_call: TRBV7-9; clone_size: NA; d_call: NA; cdr3_aa: CASSRNREQPQHF; cdr3_nt: TGTGCCAGCAGCCGCAACAGGGAGCAGCCCCAGCATTTT
j_call: TRBJ2-3; cdr3_length: 14; v_call: TRBV29-1; clone_size: NA; d_call: TRBD1; cdr3_aa: CSVEGQTSTDTQYF; cdr3_nt: TGCAGCGTTGAGGGACAGACTTCCACAGATACGCAGTATTTT
j_call: TRBJ1-1; cdr3_length: 16; v_call: TRBV19; clone_size: NA; d_call: TRBD1; cdr3_aa: CASRPHRGFLNTEAFF; cdr3_nt: TGTGCCAGTAGACCTCACAGGGGCTTTTTGAACACTGAAGCTTTCTTT
j_call: TRBJ1-1; cdr3_length: 11; v_call: TRBV27; clone_size: NA; d_call: NA; cdr3_aa: CASSQGFEAFF; cdr3_nt: TGTGCCAGCAGTCAGGGGTTTGAAGCTTTCTTT
j_call: TRBJ2-1; cdr3_length: 14; v_call: TRBV6-4; clone_size: NA; d_call: TRBD2; cdr3_aa: CASSDSGGANEQFF; cdr3_nt: TGTGCCAGCAGTGACAGCGGGGGGGCCAATGAGCAGTTCTTC
j_call: TRBJ1-6; cdr3_length: 17; v_call: TRBV5-4; clone_size: NA; d_call: TRBD1; cdr3_aa: CASSPIRGTVFLSPLHF; cdr3_nt: TGTGCCAGCAGTCCAATACGGGGGACAGTTTTTCTTTCACCCCTCCACTTT
j_call: TRBJ2-1; cdr3_length: 16; v_call: TRBV7-3; clone_size: NA; d_call: NA; cdr3_aa: CASSPPGVQTRHEQFF; cdr3_nt: TGTGCCAGCAGCCCTCCAGGGGTACAAACCCGCCATGAGCAGTTCTTC
j_call: TRBJ2-7; cdr3_length: 12; v_call: TRBV9; clone_size: NA; d_call: NA; cdr3_aa: CASSVGGGEQYF; cdr3_nt: TGTGCCAGCAGCGTAGGAGGGGGCGAGCAGTACTTC
j_call: TRBJ1-1; cdr3_length: 15; v_call: TRBV28; clone_size: NA; d_call: NA; cdr3_aa: CASSLLGGYYTEAFF; cdr3_nt: TGTGCCAGCAGTTTACTGGGGGGATATTACACTGAAGCTTTCTTT
j_call: TRBJ2-3; cdr3_length: 18; v_call: TRBV2; clone_size: NA; d_call: TRBD2; cdr3_aa: CASSERASGGAFADTQYF; cdr3_nt: TGTGCCAGCAGTGAAAGGGCTAGCGGGGGGGCCTTCGCAGATACGCAGTATTTT
j_call: TRBJ2-7; cdr3_length: 14; v_call: TRBV7-2; clone_size: NA; d_call: TRBD2; cdr3_aa: CASSTTSGAYEQYF; cdr3_nt: TGTGCCAGCAGCACCACTAGCGGGGCCTACGAGCAGTACTTC
j_call: TRBJ1-2; cdr3_length: 13; v_call: TRBV28; clone_size: NA; d_call: NA; cdr3_aa: CASRLTAIYGYTF; cdr3_nt: TGTGCCAGCAGACTGACAGCGATCTATGGCTACACCTTC
j_call: TRBJ2-3; cdr3_length: 15; v_call: TRBV7-9; clone_size: NA; d_call: NA; cdr3_aa: CASSLVMAGEDTQYF; cdr3_nt: TGTGCCAGCAGCTTAGTCATGGCAGGGGAAGATACGCAGTATTTT
j_call: TRBJ1-5; cdr3_length: 13; v_call: TRBV7-9; clone_size: NA; d_call: NA; cdr3_aa: CASSLNSPQPQHF; cdr3_nt: TGTGCCAGCAGCTTGAACAGTCCTCAGCCCCAGCATTTT
j_call: TRBJ1-1; cdr3_length: 16; v_call: TRBV27; clone_size: once; d_call: NA; cdr3_aa: CASSRQRTGREAEAFF; cdr3_nt: TGTGCCAGCAGCCGCCAGCGGACGGGCAGAGAGGCTGAAGCTTTCTTT
j_call: TRBJ2-5; cdr3_length: 14; v_call: TRBV6-5; clone_size: few; d_call: NA; cdr3_aa: CASSRGVARKTQYF; cdr3_nt: TGTGCCAGCAGTCGAGGAGTGGCCCGTAAGACCCAGTACTTC
j_call: TRBJ1-2; cdr3_length: 14; v_call: TRBV6-5; clone_size: NA; d_call: TRBD1; cdr3_aa: CASLLRTGSTGYTF; cdr3_nt: TGTGCCAGCCTGTTAAGGACAGGATCGACTGGCTACACCTTC
j_call: TRBJ1-1; cdr3_length: 13; v_call: TRBV19; clone_size: NA; d_call: NA; cdr3_aa: CASSSVGGTEAFF; cdr3_nt: TGTGCCAGTTCTTCAGTGGGAGGCACTGAAGCTTTCTTT
j_call: TRBJ2-7; cdr3_length: 15; v_call: TRBV5-4; clone_size: NA; d_call: NA; cdr3_aa: CASSLDGSRYYEQYF; cdr3_nt: TGTGCCAGCAGCTTGGACGGGAGCAGGTACTACGAGCAGTACTTC
j_call: TRBJ2-7; cdr3_length: 13; v_call: TRBV7-2; clone_size: once; d_call: NA; cdr3_aa: CASSLVGVDEQYF; cdr3_nt: TGTGCCAGCAGCTTAGTCGGGGTCGACGAGCAGTACTTC
j_call: TRBJ1-2; cdr3_length: 14; v_call: TRBV6-1; clone_size: NA; d_call: TRBD1; cdr3_aa: CATQLGTGADGYTF; cdr3_nt: TGTGCCACGCAACTGGGGACAGGGGCGGACGGCTACACCTTC
j_call: TRBJ2-1; cdr3_length: 15; v_call: TRBV27; clone_size: once; d_call: NA; cdr3_aa: CASSPRLGSIDEQFF; cdr3_nt: TGTGCCAGCAGTCCACGACTAGGAAGTATCGATGAGCAGTTCTTC
j_call: TRBJ1-5; cdr3_length: 12; v_call: TRBV30; clone_size: NA; d_call: NA; cdr3_aa: CACPLTDQPQHF; cdr3_nt: TGTGCCTGCCCCTTGACAGATCAGCCCCAGCATTTT
j_call: TRBJ2-1; cdr3_length: 13; v_call: TRBV10-3; clone_size: NA; d_call: NA; cdr3_aa: CAIGGLIYNEQFF; cdr3_nt: TGTGCCATCGGCGGGTTGATTTACAATGAGCAGTTCTTC
j_call: TRBJ2-4; cdr3_length: 13; v_call: TRBV6-5; clone_size: NA; d_call: NA; cdr3_aa: CASSYPPENIQYF; cdr3_nt: TGTGCCAGCAGTTACCCCCCCGAAAACATTCAGTACTTC
j_call: TRBJ1-2; cdr3_length: 13; v_call: TRBV7-2; clone_size: NA; d_call: TRBD1; cdr3_aa: CASSHRDRTGYTF; cdr3_nt: TGTGCCAGCAGCCACCGGGACAGGACAGGCTACACCTTC
j_call: TRBJ1-6; cdr3_length: 15; v_call: TRBV15; clone_size: NA; d_call: NA; cdr3_aa: CATSRDRGEWTPLHF; cdr3_nt: TGTGCCACCAGCAGAGATCGGGGTGAGTGGACACCCCTCCACTTT
j_call: TRBJ1-5; cdr3_length: 18; v_call: TRBV5-6; clone_size: NA; d_call: NA; cdr3_aa: CASSQSRGAIRSNQPQHF; cdr3_nt: TGTGCCAGCAGCCAAAGCCGGGGGGCGATTAGGAGCAATCAGCCCCAGCATTTT
j_call: TRBJ2-1; cdr3_length: 15; v_call: TRBV7-2; clone_size: NA; d_call: TRBD2; cdr3_aa: CASSFSGSSYNEQFF; cdr3_nt: TGTGCCAGCAGCTTTAGCGGGAGCTCCTACAATGAGCAGTTCTTC
j_call: TRBJ2-2; cdr3_length: 15; v_call: TRBV6-5; clone_size: NA; d_call: NA; cdr3_aa: CASSSVTGRTGELFF; cdr3_nt: TGTGCCAGCAGTTCCGTGACAGGGAGGACCGGGGAGCTGTTTTTT